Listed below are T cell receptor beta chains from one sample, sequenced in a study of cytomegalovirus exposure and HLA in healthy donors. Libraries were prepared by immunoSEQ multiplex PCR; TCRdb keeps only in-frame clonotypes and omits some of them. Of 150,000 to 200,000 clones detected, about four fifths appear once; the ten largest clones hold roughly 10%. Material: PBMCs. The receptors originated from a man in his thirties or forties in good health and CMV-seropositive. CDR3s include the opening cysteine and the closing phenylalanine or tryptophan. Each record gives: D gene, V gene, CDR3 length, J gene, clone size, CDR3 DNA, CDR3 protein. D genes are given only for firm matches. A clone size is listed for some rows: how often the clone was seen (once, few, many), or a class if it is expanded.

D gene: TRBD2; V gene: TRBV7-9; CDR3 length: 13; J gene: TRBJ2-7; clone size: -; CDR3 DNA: TGTGCCAGCAGCGCCGCGGGGGGCCGTCGGCAGTACTTC; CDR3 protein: CASSAAGGRRQYF
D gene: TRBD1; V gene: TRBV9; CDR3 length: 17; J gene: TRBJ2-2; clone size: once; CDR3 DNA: TGTGCCAGCAGCCCACTAGGTGGACAGGGGTACACCGGGGAGCTGTTTTTT; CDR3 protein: CASSPLGGQGYTGELFF
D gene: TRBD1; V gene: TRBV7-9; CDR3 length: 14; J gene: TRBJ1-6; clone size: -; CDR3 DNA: TGTGCCAGCAGCTCGACAGGGGGGCCTTCACCCCTCCACTTT; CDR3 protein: CASSSTGGPSPLHF
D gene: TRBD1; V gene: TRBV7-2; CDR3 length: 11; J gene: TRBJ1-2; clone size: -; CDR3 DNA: TGTGCCAGCAGCCTTGACAGGGCGGGTACCTTC; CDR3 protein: CASSLDRAGTF
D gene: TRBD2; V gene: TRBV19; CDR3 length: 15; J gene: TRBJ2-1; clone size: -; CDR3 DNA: TGTGCCAGTAGTAGCGGGAGAGGCTCCTACAATGAGCAGTTCTTC; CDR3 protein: CASSSGRGSYNEQFF
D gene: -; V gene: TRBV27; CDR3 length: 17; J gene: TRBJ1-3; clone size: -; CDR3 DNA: TGTGCCAGCAGTAAATCCCCCGCCAGGGGCTCTGGAAACACCATATATTTT; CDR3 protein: CASSKSPARGSGNTIYF
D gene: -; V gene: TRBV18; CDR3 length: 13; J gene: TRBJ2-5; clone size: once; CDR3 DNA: TGTGCCAGCTCACCACGGCAGGGGGAGACCCAGTACTTC; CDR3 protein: CASSPRQGETQYF
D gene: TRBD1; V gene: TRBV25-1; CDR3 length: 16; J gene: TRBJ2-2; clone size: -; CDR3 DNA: TGTGCCAGCAGTGAATTACGACAGGGGCGGGCCGGGGAGCTGTTTTTT; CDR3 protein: CASSELRQGRAGELFF
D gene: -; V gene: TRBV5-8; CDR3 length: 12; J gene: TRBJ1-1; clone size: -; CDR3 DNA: TGTGCCAGCAGCTTGGCAGGCAGGGAAACTTTCTTT; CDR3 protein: CASSLAGRETFF
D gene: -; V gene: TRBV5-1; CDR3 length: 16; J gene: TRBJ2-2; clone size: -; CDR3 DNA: TGCGCCAGCCGACTCGCAGGTAGCGGGAACACCGGGGAGCTGTTTTTT; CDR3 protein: CASRLAGSGNTGELFF
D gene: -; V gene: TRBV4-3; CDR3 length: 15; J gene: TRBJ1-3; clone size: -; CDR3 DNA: TGCGCCAGCAGCCGATCTCAGCGGGATGGAAACACCATATATTTT; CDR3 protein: CASSRSQRDGNTIYF
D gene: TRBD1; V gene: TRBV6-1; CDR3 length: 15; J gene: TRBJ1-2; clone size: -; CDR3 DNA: TGTGCCAGCAGACCGGGACAGGGGGCTAACTATGGCTACACCTTC; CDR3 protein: CASRPGQGANYGYTF
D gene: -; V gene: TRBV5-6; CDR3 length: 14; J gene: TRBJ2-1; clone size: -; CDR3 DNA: TGTGCCAGCAGCTGGGGGCCGGGGTACAATGAGCAGTTCTTC; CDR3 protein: CASSWGPGYNEQFF
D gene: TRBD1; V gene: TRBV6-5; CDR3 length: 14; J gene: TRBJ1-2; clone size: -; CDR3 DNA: TGTGCCAGCAGGACAGGGGATAGTCGCTATGGCTACACCTTC; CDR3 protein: CASRTGDSRYGYTF